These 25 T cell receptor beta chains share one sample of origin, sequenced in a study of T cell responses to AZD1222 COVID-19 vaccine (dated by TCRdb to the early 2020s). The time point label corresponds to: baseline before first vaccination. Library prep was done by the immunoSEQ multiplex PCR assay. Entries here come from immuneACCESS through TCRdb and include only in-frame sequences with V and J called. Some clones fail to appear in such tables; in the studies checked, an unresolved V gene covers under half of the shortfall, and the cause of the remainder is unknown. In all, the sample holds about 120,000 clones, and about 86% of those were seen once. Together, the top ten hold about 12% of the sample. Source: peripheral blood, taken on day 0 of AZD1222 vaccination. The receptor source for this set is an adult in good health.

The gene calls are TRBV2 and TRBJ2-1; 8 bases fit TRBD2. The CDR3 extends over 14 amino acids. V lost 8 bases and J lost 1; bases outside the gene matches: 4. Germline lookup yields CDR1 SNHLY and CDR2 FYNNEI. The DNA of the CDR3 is TGTGCCAGCCTAGCGGGCGGGTCCTACAATGAGCAGTTCTTC. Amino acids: CASLAGGSYNEQFF.

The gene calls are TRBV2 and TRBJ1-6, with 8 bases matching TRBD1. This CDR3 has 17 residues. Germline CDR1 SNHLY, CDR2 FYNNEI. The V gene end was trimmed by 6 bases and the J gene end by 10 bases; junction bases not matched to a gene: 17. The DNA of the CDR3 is TGTGCCAGCAGAAAGAGACCGGACAGGGTTCTTGTCTCACCCCTCCACTTT. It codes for CASRKRPDRVLVSPLHF.

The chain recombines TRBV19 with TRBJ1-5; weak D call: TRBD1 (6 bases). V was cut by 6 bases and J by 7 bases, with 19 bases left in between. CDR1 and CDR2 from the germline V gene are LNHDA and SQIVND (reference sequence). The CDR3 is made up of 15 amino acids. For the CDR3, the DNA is TGTGCCAGTAGCCGCGAATGGACAGTGGAACAGCCCCAGCATTTT. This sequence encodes CASSREWTVEQPQHF.

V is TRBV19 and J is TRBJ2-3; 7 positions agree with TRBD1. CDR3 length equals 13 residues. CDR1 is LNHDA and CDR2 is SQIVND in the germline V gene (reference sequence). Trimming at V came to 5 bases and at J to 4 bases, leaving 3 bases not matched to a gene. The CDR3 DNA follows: TGTGCCAGTAGTGCAGGGGGAGCAGATACGCAGTATTTT. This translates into CASSAGGADTQYF.

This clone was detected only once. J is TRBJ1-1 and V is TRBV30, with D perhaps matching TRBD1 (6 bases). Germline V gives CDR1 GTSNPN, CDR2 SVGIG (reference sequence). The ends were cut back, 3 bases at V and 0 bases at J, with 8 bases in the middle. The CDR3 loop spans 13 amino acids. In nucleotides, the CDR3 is TGTGCCTGGAGGGACAGCATGAACACTGAAGCTTTCTTT. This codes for CAWRDSMNTEAFF.

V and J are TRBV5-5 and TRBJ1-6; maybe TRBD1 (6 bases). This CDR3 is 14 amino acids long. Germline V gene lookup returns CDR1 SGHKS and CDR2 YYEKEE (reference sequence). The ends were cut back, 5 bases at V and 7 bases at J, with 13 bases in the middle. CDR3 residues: CASSGGRENSPLHF. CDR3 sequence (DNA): TGTGCCAGCAGTGGGGGCAGGGAGAATTCACCCCTCCACTTT.

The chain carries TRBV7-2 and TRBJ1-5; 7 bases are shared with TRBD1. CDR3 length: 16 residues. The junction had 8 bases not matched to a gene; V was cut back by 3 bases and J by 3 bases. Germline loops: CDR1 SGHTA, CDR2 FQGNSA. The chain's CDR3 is CASSLGPTGYNQPQHF. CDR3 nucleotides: TGTGCCAGCAGCTTGGGACCGACAGGGTACAATCAGCCCCAGCATTTT.

CDR3 residues: CASSYDRSTMNTEAFF. The CDR3 region has the DNA TGTGCCAGCAGTTACGACAGGAGTACCATGAACACTGAAGCTTTCTTT. V is TRBV6-2 or TRBV6-3 and J is TRBJ1-1, with D possibly matching TRBD1 (6 bases). Trimming removed 2 bases from V and 0 bases from J, with 13 bases in between. The CDR3 covers 16 residues. Germline V gives CDR1 MNHEY, CDR2 SVGEGT.

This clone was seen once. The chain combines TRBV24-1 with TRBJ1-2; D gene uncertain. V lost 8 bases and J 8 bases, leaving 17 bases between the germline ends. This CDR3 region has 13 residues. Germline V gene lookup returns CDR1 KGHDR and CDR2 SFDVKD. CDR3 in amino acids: CATMAPQIGGYTF. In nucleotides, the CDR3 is TGTGCCACCATGGCCCCCCAGATTGGGGGCTACACCTTC.

CDR3 residues: CASSQPRSGGRETQYF. DNA for the CDR3: TGTGCCAGCAGTCAGCCCCGGTCAGGGGGTAGGGAGACCCAGTACTTC. The rearrangement joins TRBV28 to TRBJ2-5; 7 bases are a match to TRBD1. V lost 5 bases and J lost 5; bases outside the gene matches: 14. This CDR3 has 16 amino acids. From germline, CDR1 is MDHEN and CDR2 SYDVKM. Looking up the rest from reference TRBV28 and TRBJ2-5 gives the full variable domain: DVKVTQSSRYLVKRTGEKVFLECVQDMDHENMFWYRQDPGLGLRLIYFSYDVKMKEKGDIPEGYSVSREKKERFSLILESASTNQTSMYLCASSQPRSGGRETQYFGPGTRLLVL.

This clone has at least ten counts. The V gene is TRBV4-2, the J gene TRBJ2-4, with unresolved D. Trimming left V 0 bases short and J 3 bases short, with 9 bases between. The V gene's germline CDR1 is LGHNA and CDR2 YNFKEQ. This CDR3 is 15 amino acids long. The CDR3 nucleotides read TGTGCCAGCAGCCAAGATCTTGGCTACAAAAACATTCAGTACTTC. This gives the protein CASSQDLGYKNIQYF.

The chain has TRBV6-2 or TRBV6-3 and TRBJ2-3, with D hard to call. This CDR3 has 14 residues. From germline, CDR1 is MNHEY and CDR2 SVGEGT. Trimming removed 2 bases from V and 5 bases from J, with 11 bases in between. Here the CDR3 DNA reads TGTGCCAGCAGTTACCTCGGTTCTGGAGATACGCAGTATTTT. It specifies CASSYLGSGDTQYF.

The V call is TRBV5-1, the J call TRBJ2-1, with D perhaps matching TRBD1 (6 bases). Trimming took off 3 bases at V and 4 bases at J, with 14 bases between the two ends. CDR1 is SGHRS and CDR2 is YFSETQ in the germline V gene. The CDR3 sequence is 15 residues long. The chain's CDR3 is CASSSQGNLYNEQFF. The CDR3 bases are TGCGCCAGCAGCTCACAGGGTAACCTGTACAATGAGCAGTTCTTC. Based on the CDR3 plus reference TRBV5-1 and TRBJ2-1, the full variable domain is KAGVTQTPRYLIKTRGQQVTLSCSPISGHRSVSWYQQTPGQGLQFLFEYFSETQRNKGNFPGRFSGRQFSNSRSEMNVSTLELGDSALYLCASSSQGNLYNEQFFGPGTRLTVL.

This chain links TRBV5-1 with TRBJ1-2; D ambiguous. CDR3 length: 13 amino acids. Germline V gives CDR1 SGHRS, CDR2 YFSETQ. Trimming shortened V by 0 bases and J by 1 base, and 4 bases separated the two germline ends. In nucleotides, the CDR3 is TGCGCCAGCAGCTTGGAAGTTAACTATGGCTACACCTTC. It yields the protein CASSLEVNYGYTF.

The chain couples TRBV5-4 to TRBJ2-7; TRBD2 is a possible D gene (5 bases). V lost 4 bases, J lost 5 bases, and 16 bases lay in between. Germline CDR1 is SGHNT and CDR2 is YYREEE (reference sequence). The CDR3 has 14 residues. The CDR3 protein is CASSRAAFGDEQYF. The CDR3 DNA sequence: TGTGCCAGCAGCAGGGCCGCCTTCGGGGACGAGCAGTACTTC.

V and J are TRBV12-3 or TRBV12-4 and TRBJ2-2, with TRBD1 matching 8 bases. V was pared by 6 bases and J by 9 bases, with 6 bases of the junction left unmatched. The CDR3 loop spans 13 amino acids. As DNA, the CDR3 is TGTGCCAGCAGCCGGACAGGGTCCAGGGAGCTGTTTTTT. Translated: CASSRTGSRELFF.

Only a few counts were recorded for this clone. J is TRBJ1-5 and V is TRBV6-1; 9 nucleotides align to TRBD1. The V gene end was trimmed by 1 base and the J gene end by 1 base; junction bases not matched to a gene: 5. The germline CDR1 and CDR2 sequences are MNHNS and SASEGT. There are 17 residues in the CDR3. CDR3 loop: CASSEGRDRASNQPQHF. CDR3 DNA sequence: TGTGCCAGCAGTGAAGGTCGGGACAGGGCGAGCAATCAGCCCCAGCATTTT.

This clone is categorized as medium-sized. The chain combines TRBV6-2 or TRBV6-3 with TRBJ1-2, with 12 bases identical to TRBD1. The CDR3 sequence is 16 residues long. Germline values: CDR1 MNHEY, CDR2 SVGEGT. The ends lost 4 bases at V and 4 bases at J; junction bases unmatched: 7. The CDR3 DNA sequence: TGTGCCAGCAGTTCCCTTCCGGGACAGGGGGCCTATGGCTACACCTTC. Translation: CASSSLPGQGAYGYTF.

The CDR3 coding sequence is TGTGCCAGCTCAACCGGGACAGGGGGGAGAAATGAAGCTTTCTTT. Its translation is CASSTGTGGRNEAFF. The rearrangement joins TRBV18 to TRBJ1-1, with 11 bases that match TRBD1. The CDR3 loop spans 15 amino acids. Germline lookup yields CDR1 KGHSH and CDR2 LQKENI. V trimming: 5 bases; J trimming: 7 bases; junction bases outside the gene matches: 9.

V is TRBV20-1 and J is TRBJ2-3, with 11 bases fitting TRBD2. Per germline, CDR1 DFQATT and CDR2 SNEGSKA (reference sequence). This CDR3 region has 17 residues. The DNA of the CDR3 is TGCAGCCCTAGTTGGGGTAGCGGGAGGGCAGGCACAGATACGCAGTATTTT. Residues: CSPSWGSGRAGTDTQYF.

CDR3 DNA: TGTGCCAGCAGCTTACTGGGTAGCGAGTTTGAGCAGTTCTTC. Its protein is CASSLLGSEFEQFF. This chain uses TRBV7-9 with TRBJ2-1; tentative D call: TRBD2 (5 bases). V gave up 2 bases and J gave up 9 bases, with 14 bases separating them. This CDR3 has 14 residues. Germline V gene lookup returns CDR1 SEHNR and CDR2 FQNEAQ (reference sequence).

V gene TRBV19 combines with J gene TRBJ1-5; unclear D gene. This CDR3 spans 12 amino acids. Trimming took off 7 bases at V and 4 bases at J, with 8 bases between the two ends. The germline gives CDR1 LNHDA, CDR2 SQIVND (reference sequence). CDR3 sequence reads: CASNMGNQPQHF. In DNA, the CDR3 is TGTGCCAGTAATATGGGGAATCAGCCCCAGCATTTT.

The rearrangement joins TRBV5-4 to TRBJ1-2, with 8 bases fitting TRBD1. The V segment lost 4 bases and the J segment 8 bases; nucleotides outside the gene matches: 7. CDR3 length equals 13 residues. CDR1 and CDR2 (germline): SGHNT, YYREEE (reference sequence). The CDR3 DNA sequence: TGTGCCAGCAGCCGTGGGACAGGATGGGGCTACACCTTC. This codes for CASSRGTGWGYTF.

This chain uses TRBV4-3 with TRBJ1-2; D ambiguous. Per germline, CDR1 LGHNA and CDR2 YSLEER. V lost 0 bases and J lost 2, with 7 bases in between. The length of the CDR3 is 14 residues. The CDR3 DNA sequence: TGCGCCAGCAGCCAAGACAGTTTCAACTATGGCTACACCTTC. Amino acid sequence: CASSQDSFNYGYTF.

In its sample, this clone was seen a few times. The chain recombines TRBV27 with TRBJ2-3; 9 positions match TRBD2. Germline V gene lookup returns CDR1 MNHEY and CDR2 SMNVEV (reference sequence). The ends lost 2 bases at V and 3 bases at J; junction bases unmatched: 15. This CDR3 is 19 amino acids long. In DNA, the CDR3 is TGTGCCAGCAGTTTAAGGCGGTTGGCTAGCGGGGTGGGGACAGATACGCAGTATTTT. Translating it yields CASSLRRLASGVGTDTQYF.